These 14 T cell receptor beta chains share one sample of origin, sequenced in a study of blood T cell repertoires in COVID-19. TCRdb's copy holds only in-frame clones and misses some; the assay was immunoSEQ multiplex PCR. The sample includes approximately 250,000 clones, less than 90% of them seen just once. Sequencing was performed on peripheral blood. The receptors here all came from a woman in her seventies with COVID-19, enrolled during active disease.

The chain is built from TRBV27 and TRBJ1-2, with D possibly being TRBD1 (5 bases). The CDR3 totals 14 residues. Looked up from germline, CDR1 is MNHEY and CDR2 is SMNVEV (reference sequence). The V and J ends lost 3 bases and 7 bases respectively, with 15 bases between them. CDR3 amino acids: CASSFWQGPGGYTF. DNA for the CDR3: TGTGCCAGCAGTTTCTGGCAGGGTCCAGGTGGCTACACCTTC.

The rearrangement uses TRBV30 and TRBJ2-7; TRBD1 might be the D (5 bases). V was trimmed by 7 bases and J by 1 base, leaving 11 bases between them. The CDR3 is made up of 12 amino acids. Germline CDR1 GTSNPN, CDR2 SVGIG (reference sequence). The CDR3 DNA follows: TGTGCCTTTACGGACACGTCCTACGAGCAGTACTTC. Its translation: CAFTDTSYEQYF.

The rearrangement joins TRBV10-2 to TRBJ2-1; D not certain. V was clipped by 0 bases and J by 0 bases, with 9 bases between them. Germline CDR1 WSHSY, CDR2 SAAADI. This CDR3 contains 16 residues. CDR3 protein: CASSESGSSSYNEQFF. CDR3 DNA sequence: TGCGCCAGCAGTGAGTCGGGCAGTAGCTCCTACAATGAGCAGTTCTTC.

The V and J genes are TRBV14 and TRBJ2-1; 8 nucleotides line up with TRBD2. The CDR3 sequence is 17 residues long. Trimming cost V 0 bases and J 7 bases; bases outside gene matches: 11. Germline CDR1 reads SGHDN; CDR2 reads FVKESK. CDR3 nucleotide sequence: TGTGCCAGCAGCCAAGATCGGGGGCTAGCGGGCCGTAATGAGCAGTTCTTC. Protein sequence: CASSQDRGLAGRNEQFF.

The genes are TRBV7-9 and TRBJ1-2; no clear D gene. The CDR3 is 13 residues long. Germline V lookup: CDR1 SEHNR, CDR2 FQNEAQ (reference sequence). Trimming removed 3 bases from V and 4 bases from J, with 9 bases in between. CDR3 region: CASSFAAFYGYTF. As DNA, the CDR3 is TGTGCCAGCAGCTTTGCAGCGTTCTATGGCTACACCTTC.

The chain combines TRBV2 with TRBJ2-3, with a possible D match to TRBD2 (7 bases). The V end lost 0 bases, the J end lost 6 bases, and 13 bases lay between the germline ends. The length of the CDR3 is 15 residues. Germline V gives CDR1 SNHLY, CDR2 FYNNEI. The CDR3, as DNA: TGTGCCAGCAGTGAAGCTGGGGGGGGCGGGGATACGCAGTATTTT. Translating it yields CASSEAGGGGDTQYF.

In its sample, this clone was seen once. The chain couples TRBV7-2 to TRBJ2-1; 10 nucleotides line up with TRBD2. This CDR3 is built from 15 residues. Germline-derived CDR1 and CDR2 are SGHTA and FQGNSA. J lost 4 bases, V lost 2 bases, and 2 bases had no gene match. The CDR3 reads CASSLIAGGYNEQFF. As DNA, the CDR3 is TGTGCCAGCAGCTTAATAGCGGGGGGTTACAATGAGCAGTTCTTC.

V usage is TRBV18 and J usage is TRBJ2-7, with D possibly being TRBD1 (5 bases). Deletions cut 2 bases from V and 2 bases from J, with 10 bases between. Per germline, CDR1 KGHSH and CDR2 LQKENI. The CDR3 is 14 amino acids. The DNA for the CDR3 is TGTGCCAGCTCACCAAGGACACAGACCTACGAGCAGTACTTC. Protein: CASSPRTQTYEQYF.

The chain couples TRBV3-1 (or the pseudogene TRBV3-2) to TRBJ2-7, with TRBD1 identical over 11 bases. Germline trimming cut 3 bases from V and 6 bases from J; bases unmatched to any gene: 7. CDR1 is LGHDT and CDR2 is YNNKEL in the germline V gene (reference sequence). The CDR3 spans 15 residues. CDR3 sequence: CASSHSTGQGGEQYF. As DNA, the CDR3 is TGTGCCAGCAGCCATTCCACGGGACAGGGGGGCGAGCAGTACTTC.

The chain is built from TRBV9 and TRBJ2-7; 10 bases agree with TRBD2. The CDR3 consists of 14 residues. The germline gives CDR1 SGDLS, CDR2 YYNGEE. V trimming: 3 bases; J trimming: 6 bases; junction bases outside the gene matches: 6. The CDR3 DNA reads TGTGCCAGCAGCGGGACCGGGACTAGCGTCGAGCAGTACTTC. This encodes CASSGTGTSVEQYF.

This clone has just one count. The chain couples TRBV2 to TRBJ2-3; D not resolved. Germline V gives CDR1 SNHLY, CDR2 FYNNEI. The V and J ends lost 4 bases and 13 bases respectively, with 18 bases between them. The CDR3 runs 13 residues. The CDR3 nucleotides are TGTGCCAGCAGTGTCTCTCGAGCTACGCCGAAGTATTTT. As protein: CASSVSRATPKYF. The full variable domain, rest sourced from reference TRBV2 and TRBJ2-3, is EPEVTQTPSHQVTQMGQEVILRCVPISNHLYFYWYRQILGQKVEFLVSFYNNEISEKSEIFDDQFSVERPDGSNFTLKIRSTKLEDSAMYFCASSVSRATPKYFGPGTRLTVL.

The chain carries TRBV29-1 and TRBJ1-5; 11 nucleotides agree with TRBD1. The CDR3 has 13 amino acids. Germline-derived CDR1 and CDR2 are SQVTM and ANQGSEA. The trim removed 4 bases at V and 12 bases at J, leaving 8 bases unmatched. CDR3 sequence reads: CSVVLGQGGLQHF. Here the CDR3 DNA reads TGCAGCGTTGTTTTGGGACAGGGGGGACTCCAGCATTTT.

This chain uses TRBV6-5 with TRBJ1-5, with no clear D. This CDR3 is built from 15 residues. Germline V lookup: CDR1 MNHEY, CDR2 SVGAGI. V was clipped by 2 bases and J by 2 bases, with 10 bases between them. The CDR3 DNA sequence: TGTGCCAGCAGTTACGTAGGGAGTGGCAATCAGCCCCAGCATTTT. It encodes CASSYVGSGNQPQHF.

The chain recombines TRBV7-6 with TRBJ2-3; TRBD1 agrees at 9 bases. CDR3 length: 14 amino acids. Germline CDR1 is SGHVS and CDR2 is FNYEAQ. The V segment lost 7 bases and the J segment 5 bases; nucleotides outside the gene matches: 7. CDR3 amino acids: CASTSGQGIDTQYF. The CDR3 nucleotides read TGTGCCAGCACCTCGGGACAGGGCATAGATACGCAGTATTTT. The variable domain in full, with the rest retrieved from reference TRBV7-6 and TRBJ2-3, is GAGVSQSPRYKVTKRGQDVALRCDPISGHVSLYWYRQALGQGPEFLTYFNYEAQQDKSGLPNDRFSAERPEGSISTLTIQRTEQRDSAMYRCASTSGQGIDTQYFGPGTRLTVL.